Sequencing of this T cell receptor (beta chain) was carried out in a study of blood T cell repertoires in COVID-19. This CDR3 contains 15 residues. Germline CDR1 and CDR2: LNHDA and SQIVND (reference sequence). V was cut by 4 bases and J by 1 base, with 14 bases left in between. This table comes from immunoSEQ multiplex PCR, and its TCRdb copy is limited to in-frame clones, with some not included. The sample records about 200,000 clones, around 83% being singletons. The TCR was taken from an elderly woman with acute or convalescent COVID-19. This rearrangement joins TRBV19 to TRBJ2-7; D perhaps matches TRBD1 (5 bases). Sequencing input: peripheral blood. Here the CDR3 DNA reads TGTGCCAGTAGTACCCACCTAAGGGGTTCCTACGAGCAGTACTTC. It encodes CASSTHLRGSYEQYF.